This T cell receptor (beta chain) was identified during a study of blood T cell repertoires in COVID-19. Here immunoSEQ multiplex PCR was the method, and the copy in TCRdb shows in-frame clones only, minus some. The table records tens of thousands of clones, roughly nine tenths of them present only once. Trimming took 2 bases from V and 0 from J; bases not matched to a gene: 16. Per germline, CDR1 MNHEY and CDR2 SMNVEV (reference sequence). There are 21 residues in the CDR3. The chain has TRBV27 and TRBJ1-5; 10 nucleotides agree with TRBD1. This receptor was identified in a human donor in a cohort sampled during active COVID-19. The specimen was peripheral blood. The CDR3 loop reads CASSLLSIGTGEGYSNQPQHF. In nucleotides, the CDR3 is TGTGCCAGCAGTTTACTCTCAATCGGGACAGGGGAAGGGTATAGCAATCAGCCCCAGCATTTT.